The 27 T cell receptor beta chains presented below share a single source sample, sequenced in a study of blood T cell repertoires in COVID-19 (dated by TCRdb to the early 2020s). The library was made by the immunoSEQ multiplex PCR assay. Here the immuneACCESS table is served through TCRdb, limited to in-frame sequences with V and J called. Missing clones are a known gap in these copies; in checked studies unresolved V genes cover under half, and the rest lacks a known reason. The sample includes tens of thousands of clones, with approximately 78% observed a single time. 9.2% of the sample rests with the top ten. The sequencing sample was made of peripheral blood. The receptors stem from a human donor in a cohort sampled during active COVID-19.

This sequence joins TRBV7-6 and TRBJ2-5; 7 nucleotides agree with TRBD2. The CDR3 is 14 amino acids. Germline CDR1 SGHVS, CDR2 FNYEAQ. The trim removed 3 bases at V and 4 bases at J, leaving 5 bases unmatched. This CDR3 is CASSFVLAGETQYF. DNA for the CDR3: TGTGCCAGCAGCTTCGTATTAGCGGGAGAGACCCAGTACTTC.

The V and J genes are TRBV27 and TRBJ2-1; TRBD2 might be the D (6 bases). The germline CDR1 and CDR2 sequences are MNHEY and SMNVEV (reference sequence). V was clipped by 5 bases and J by 6 bases, with 11 bases between them. This CDR3 has 13 amino acids. The CDR3 DNA sequence: TGTGCCAGCAGTGCCCGGGAGTTCAATGAGCAGTTCTTC. Residues: CASSAREFNEQFF.

The CDR3 nucleotides are TGTGCCATCAGTGACCCTCAGGGGGCGAAGGAGACCCAGTACTTC. It specifies CAISDPQGAKETQYF. V usage is TRBV10-3 and J usage is TRBJ2-5, with 8 bases matching TRBD1. CDR3 length: 15 amino acids. Per germline, CDR1 ENHRY and CDR2 SYGVKD. J gave up 5 bases and V 3 bases, and 8 bases lay outside the gene matches.

The V gene is TRBV2, the J gene TRBJ1-5, with D possibly TRBD1 on 5 matching bases. This CDR3 region has 13 residues. Germline CDR1 SNHLY, CDR2 FYNNEI. Trimming left V 5 bases short and J 3 bases short, with 8 bases between. CDR3 protein: CASSRGYNQPQHF. CDR3 DNA: TGTGCCAGCAGTCGGGGGTACAATCAGCCCCAGCATTTT.

The chain couples TRBV27 to TRBJ2-1; 12 bases line up with TRBD1. The CDR3 loop spans 16 amino acids. The V segment lost 5 bases and the J segment 5 bases; nucleotides outside the gene matches: 7. CDR1 and CDR2 from the germline V gene are MNHEY and SMNVEV (reference sequence). The CDR3 reads CASSRGTGGLHNEQFF. CDR3 sequence (DNA): TGTGCCAGCAGTCGAGGGACAGGGGGCTTACACAATGAGCAGTTCTTC.

V gene TRBV5-1 combines with J gene TRBJ2-7, with 9 bases identical to TRBD2. CDR3 length: 14 residues. V was pared by 4 bases and J by 0 bases, with 2 bases of the junction left unmatched. Germline CDR1 SGHRS, CDR2 YFSETQ. This CDR3 is CASSPGLASYEQYF. CDR3 nucleotide sequence: TGCGCCAGCAGCCCGGGACTAGCCTCCTACGAGCAGTACTTC.

V gene TRBV24-1 combines with J gene TRBJ1-1; the match to TRBD1 covers 7 bases. V gave up 9 bases and J gave up 1 base; unmatched junction bases: 7. Germline V gene sequence: CDR1 KGHDR, CDR2 SFDVKD. CDR3 length: 14 amino acids. Written as DNA, the CDR3 is TGTGCCACCTCGACAGGGAAGGAGAACACTGAAGCTTTCTTT. Its protein is CATSTGKENTEAFF.

V is TRBV2 and J is TRBJ2-5; possibly TRBD2 for D (6 bases). Trimming took off 6 bases at V and 5 bases at J, with 10 bases between the two ends. The CDR3 totals 12 residues. Germline assignment: CDR1 SNHLY and CDR2 FYNNEI. The chain's CDR3 is CASRLGRETQYF. DNA of the CDR3: TGTGCCAGCAGGTTAGGGAGGGAGACCCAGTACTTC.

This chain uses TRBV11-1 with TRBJ2-7, with D perhaps matching TRBD1 (5 bases). The CDR3 consists of 13 residues. V lost 4 bases, J lost 5 bases, and 12 bases lay in between. Germline-derived CDR1 and CDR2 are SGHAT and FQDESV (reference sequence). The CDR3 loop is CASSWTSRNEQYF. CDR3 nucleotide sequence: TGTGCCAGCAGCTGGACAAGTCGGAACGAGCAGTACTTC.

The rearrangement uses TRBV2 and TRBJ1-1; D not certain. V was cut by 6 bases and J by 1 base, with 15 bases left in between. There are 15 residues in the CDR3. From germline, CDR1 is SNHLY and CDR2 FYNNEI. CDR3 amino acids: CASSTPPGKNTEAFF. For the CDR3, the DNA is TGTGCCAGCAGCACGCCACCCGGGAAGAACACTGAAGCTTTCTTT.

The chain is built from TRBV7-9 and TRBJ1-2; D gene ambiguous. V lost 3 bases and J lost 9, with 17 bases in between. The CDR3 totals 14 residues. The germline CDR1 and CDR2 sequences are SEHNR and FQNEAQ (reference sequence). The CDR3 DNA reads as TGTGCCAGCAGCTTTGAGGGCCGTGTGGTTAGCTACACCTTC. Its translation: CASSFEGRVVSYTF.

The chain has TRBV6-5 and TRBJ2-7; D possibly corresponds to TRBD2 (6 bases). Trimming left V 7 bases short and J 3 bases short, with 16 bases between. Germline V CDR1 and CDR2: MNHEY, SVGAGI. The CDR3 covers 14 residues. The CDR3, as DNA: TGTGCCAGCACGGGGAGGACCAATTACTACGAGCAGTACTTC. Translating gives CASTGRTNYYEQYF.

Only one count was recorded for this clone. The CDR3 sequence is CASSPVPDNQSSYNSPLHF. For the CDR3, the DNA is TGTGCCAGCAGCCCCGTCCCGGACAACCAGAGCTCCTATAATTCACCCCTCCACTTT. This rearrangement joins TRBV11-3 to TRBJ1-6; D may be TRBD1 (5 bases). CDR1 is SGHNT and CDR2 is YENEEA in the germline V gene. V dropped 5 bases and J dropped 0 bases, with 20 bases sitting between them. This CDR3 has 19 residues.

The J gene is TRBJ1-3, the V gene TRBV7-9, with D perhaps TRBD1 (5 bases). The germline V gene encodes CDR1 SEHNR and CDR2 FQNEAQ (reference sequence). The CDR3 has 15 amino acids. V was shortened by 4 bases and J by 0 bases, with 10 bases between the two germline ends. The CDR3 DNA follows: TGTGCCAGCAGCTATACAGGATCCTCTGGAAACACCATATATTTT. As protein: CASSYTGSSGNTIYF.

This chain uses TRBV7-2 with TRBJ2-7; D remains ambiguous. Trimming removed 6 bases from V and 2 bases from J, with 5 bases in between. The CDR3 is 11 residues long. CDR1 is SGHTA, CDR2 FQGNSA, per germline. This CDR3 reads CASSSAYEQYF. The CDR3, as DNA: TGTGCCAGCAGTTCAGCCTACGAGCAGTACTTC.

The chain joins TRBV6-5 to TRBJ2-1; possibly TRBD1 for D (7 bases). Deletions cut 4 bases from V and 7 bases from J, with 11 bases between. This CDR3 is 13 amino acids long. Germline lookup yields CDR1 MNHEY and CDR2 SVGAGI. The CDR3 DNA reads TGTGCCAGCAGTTTGACAGGGAGGAATGAGCAGTTCTTC. Translating it yields CASSLTGRNEQFF.

This chain links TRBV7-8 with TRBJ2-7, with 7 bases that match TRBD2. V gave up 3 bases and J gave up 4 bases; unmatched junction bases: 12. The V gene's germline CDR1 is SGHVS and CDR2 FQNEAQ. This CDR3 comprises 16 residues. The CDR3: CASSLSARDYIYEQYF. CDR3 sequence (DNA): TGTGCCAGCAGCTTGAGCGCGCGGGACTATATATACGAGCAGTACTTC.

This chain uses TRBV4-1 with TRBJ1-4, with D tentatively TRBD1 (6 bases). Germline assignment: CDR1 MGHRA and CDR2 YSYEKL. The ends were cut back, 2 bases at V and 5 bases at J, with 12 bases in the middle. The CDR3 length is 15 residues. CDR3 bases: TGCGCCAGCAGCCAAAGCAGGGGTGGCAATGAAAAACTGTTTTTT. Its translation is CASSQSRGGNEKLFF.

The chain employs TRBV18 and TRBJ2-3; 9 bases align to TRBD2. Germline CDR1 KGHSH, CDR2 LQKENI. The J segment lost 3 bases and the V segment lost 3 bases, leaving 1 base of the junction unmatched. This CDR3 is built from 14 residues. The CDR3 spells CASSPLAGTDTQYF. For the CDR3, the DNA is TGTGCCAGCTCACCTCTAGCGGGGACAGATACGCAGTATTTT.

J is TRBJ2-5 and V is TRBV7-9, with a tentative D call TRBD1 (6 bases). The germline V and J ends were trimmed by 1 base and 3 bases, with 12 bases remaining between them. From germline, CDR1 is SEHNR and CDR2 FQNEAQ (reference sequence). This CDR3 comprises 15 residues. CDR3 protein: CASSLVGRGKETQYF. In nucleotides, the CDR3 is TGTGCCAGCAGCTTAGTGGGCAGGGGAAAAGAGACCCAGTACTTC. The whole variable domain, filled in from reference TRBV7-9 and TRBJ2-5, reads DTGVSQNPRHKITKRGQNVTFRCDPISEHNRLYWYRQTLGQGPEFLTYFQNEAQLEKSRLLSDRFSAERPKGSFSTLEIQRTEQGDSAMYLCASSLVGRGKETQYFGPGTRLLVL.

The genes are TRBV7-9 and TRBJ2-1; unclear D gene. V dropped 5 bases and J dropped 7 bases, with 3 bases sitting between them. The CDR3 totals 10 residues. CDR1 and CDR2 from the germline V gene are SEHNR and FQNEAQ (reference sequence). Here the CDR3 reads CASSTNEQFF. As DNA, the CDR3 is TGTGCCAGCAGCACTAATGAGCAGTTCTTC.

V and J are TRBV28 and TRBJ1-2; the D gene is possibly TRBD1 (5 bases). Trimming stripped 3 bases from V and 5 bases from J, with 10 bases between. Germline V lookup: CDR1 MDHEN, CDR2 SYDVKM. The CDR3 has 13 amino acids. DNA for the CDR3: TGTGCCAGCAGTTTTCCACAGGAGTATGGCTACACCTTC. Translating it yields CASSFPQEYGYTF.

V usage is TRBV5-6 and J usage is TRBJ1-1, with D tentatively TRBD1 (5 bases). Germline V lookup: CDR1 SGHDT, CDR2 YYEEEE. CDR3 size: 13 residues. V shed 2 bases and J shed 1 base, with 6 bases lying between them. CDR3 loop: CASSFQGNTEAFF. For the CDR3, the DNA is TGTGCCAGCAGCTTTCAGGGGAACACTGAAGCTTTCTTT.

The rearrangement uses TRBV11-2 and TRBJ2-2, with TRBD2 matching over 8 bases. Germline V gene lookup returns CDR1 SGHAT and CDR2 FQNNGV. V shed 3 bases and J 6 bases; nucleotides not matched to a gene: 6. The CDR3 covers 15 residues. The CDR3 DNA reads TGTGCCAGCAGCTTGGCGGGACTAGTAGCCGGGGAGCTGTTTTTT. Its protein is CASSLAGLVAGELFF.

This clone was counted only a few times. The chain recombines TRBV3-1 (or the pseudogene TRBV3-2) with TRBJ2-3; no definite D call. Trimming stripped 1 base from V and 0 bases from J, with 8 bases between. The CDR3 covers 15 residues. Germline V gene data show CDR1 as LGHDT and CDR2 as YNNKEL (reference sequence). CDR3 protein: CASSQAVLSTDTQYF. The CDR3 nucleotides read TGTGCCAGCAGCCAAGCGGTACTTAGCACAGATACGCAGTATTTT.

The rearrangement joins TRBV29-1 to TRBJ2-5; 7 bases match TRBD2. This CDR3 region has 12 residues. Germline values: CDR1 SQVTM, CDR2 ANQGSEA. The trim removed 4 bases at V and 7 bases at J, leaving 6 bases unmatched. The CDR3 spells CSVVGGPGTQYF. The CDR3 DNA reads as TGCAGCGTTGTGGGAGGGCCTGGGACCCAGTACTTC.

The chain employs TRBV4-3 and TRBJ2-1, with TRBD2 as a possible D gene (6 bases). V gave up 3 bases and J gave up 5 bases, with 11 bases separating them. The germline V gene has CDR1 LGHNA and CDR2 YSLEER. This CDR3 has 14 residues. The DNA of the CDR3 is TGCGCCAGCAGCCACGGGAGTTCAAACAATGAGCAGTTCTTC. Translating gives CASSHGSSNNEQFF.